The 29 T cell receptor beta chains listed next were all sequenced from one sample in a study of cytomegalovirus exposure and HLA in healthy donors. Researchers ran the PCR with 60 Vbeta and 13 Jbeta primers. Assay used: immunoSEQ multiplex PCR; TCRdb lists only in-frame clones, some missing. The sample carries 130,000 or so clones, over 60% recorded once. The sequenced sample was PBMCs. These receptor sequences come from a middle-aged woman in good health and CMV-seronegative.

CDR3 residues: CASSDPTQGDRRKLFF. As DNA, the CDR3 is TGTGCCAGTAGTGACCCCACACAGGGGGATCGTCGAAAACTGTTTTTT. The rearrangement links TRBV19 to TRBJ1-4; 8 bases align to TRBD1. The CDR3 is made up of 16 amino acids. Germline CDR1 and CDR2: LNHDA and SQIVND (reference sequence). The V gene end was trimmed by 5 bases and the J gene end by 10 bases; junction bases not matched to a gene: 15.

The V gene is TRBV20-1, the J gene TRBJ1-2, with D unclear. This CDR3 comprises 10 residues. Germline-derived CDR1 and CDR2 are DFQATT and SNEGSKA (reference sequence). Trimming cost V 5 bases and J 4 bases, with 5 bases left between them. CDR3 DNA sequence: TGCAGTGCTTACAGCTATGGCTACACCTTC. Translated, it gives CSAYSYGYTF.

This chain joins TRBV7-2 and TRBJ2-7, with TRBD1 matching 9 bases. V trimming: 1 base; J trimming: 7 bases; junction bases outside the gene matches: 8. The CDR3 has 15 residues. Germline V CDR1 and CDR2: SGHTA, FQGNSA. The CDR3 is CASSLVTTGGREQYF. The DNA of the CDR3 is TGTGCCAGCAGCTTAGTAACTACAGGGGGCAGGGAGCAGTACTTC.

V gene TRBV28 combines with J gene TRBJ2-1; D might be TRBD1 (6 bases). Trimming cost V 3 bases and J 12 bases, with 12 bases left between them. CDR3 length equals 12 residues. The germline gives CDR1 MDHEN, CDR2 SYDVKM. CDR3 bases: TGTGCCAGCAGTTTGAGGGACAACCCGCAGTTCTTC. Its translation is CASSLRDNPQFF.

The chain combines TRBV7-2 with TRBJ2-3; D is perhaps TRBD1 (5 bases). The CDR3 contains 12 residues. Germline CDR1 is SGHTA and CDR2 is FQGNSA. The germline V and J ends were trimmed by 2 bases and 10 bases, with 10 bases remaining between them. The CDR3 bases are TGTGCCAGCAGCTTAAATGGCAGGGCGCAGTATTTT. Protein: CASSLNGRAQYF.

This chain joins TRBV25-1 and TRBJ1-3; D is uncertain. The germline V and J ends were trimmed by 3 bases and 3 bases, with 9 bases remaining between them. The CDR3 totals 14 residues. Germline V gene lookup returns CDR1 MGHDK and CDR2 SYGVNS. This CDR3 is CASSEAAGGNTIYF. For the CDR3, the DNA is TGTGCCAGCAGTGAGGCTGCTGGTGGAAACACCATATATTTT.

The genes are TRBV28 and TRBJ1-3, with a weak D call TRBD1 (5 bases). Trimming shortened V by 6 bases and J by 0 bases, and 15 bases separated the two germline ends. The CDR3 sequence is 16 residues long. Germline V gene lookup returns CDR1 MDHEN and CDR2 SYDVKM. CDR3 in amino acids: CASSSPGHFSGNTIYF. The CDR3 DNA is TGTGCCAGCAGCTCCCCCGGACATTTCTCTGGAAACACCATATATTTT.

The chain employs TRBV7-9 and TRBJ2-1; 9 bases fit TRBD2. J lost 0 bases, V lost 6 bases, and 15 bases had no gene match. The CDR3 spans 19 residues. From germline, CDR1 is SEHNR and CDR2 FQNEAQ (reference sequence). Here the CDR3 DNA reads TGTGCCAGCAGGGCCGGGACTAGCCGAGTCAAAAACTCCTACAATGAGCAGTTCTTC. Protein sequence: CASRAGTSRVKNSYNEQFF.

This clone was detected only once. This chain connects TRBV28 to TRBJ1-1; 7 bases match TRBD1. J lost 6 bases, V lost 3 bases, and 1 base had no gene match. The germline gives CDR1 MDHEN, CDR2 SYDVKM. This CDR3 has 12 amino acids. CDR3 sequence (DNA): TGTGCCAGCAGTTTGACAGGGCCTGAAGCTTTCTTT. It translates to CASSLTGPEAFF. The full variable domain, in which reference TRBV28 and TRBJ1-1 provide the parts outside the CDR3, is DVKVTQSSRYLVKRTGEKVFLECVQDMDHENMFWYRQDPGLGLRLIYFSYDVKMKEKGDIPEGYSVSREKKERFSLILESASTNQTSMYLCASSLTGPEAFFGQGTRLTVV.

This clone has only a few counts. This chain uses TRBV10-2 with TRBJ2-7, with TRBD2 matching 11 bases. CDR1 and CDR2 (germline): WSHSY, SAAADI. This CDR3 spans 13 amino acids. Trimming at V came to 6 bases and at J to 5 bases, leaving 3 bases not matched to a gene. This CDR3 reads CASRSLAGDEQYF. For the CDR3, the DNA is TGCGCCAGCAGGTCACTAGCGGGAGACGAGCAGTACTTC.

The chain links TRBV5-4 to TRBJ2-5; 9 nucleotides align to TRBD1. J was trimmed by 4 bases and V by 3 bases; bases with no gene match: 4. The CDR3 is 14 residues long. Germline V gene lookup returns CDR1 SGHNT and CDR2 YYREEE (reference sequence). CDR3 DNA: TGTGCCAGCAGCTCTCGGGGACAGGGAGAGACCCAGTACTTC. Translation: CASSSRGQGETQYF.

This clone was recorded once. This chain links TRBV10-3 with TRBJ2-3, with TRBD1 identical over 9 bases. This CDR3 is built from 17 residues. CDR1 is ENHRY and CDR2 is SYGVKD in the germline V gene. Germline trimming cut 3 bases from V and 4 bases from J; bases unmatched to any gene: 11. CDR3 in amino acids: CAISENTPGQGPDTQYF. The CDR3 DNA is TGTGCCATCAGTGAAAACACACCGGGACAGGGCCCAGATACGCAGTATTTT.

V and J are TRBV7-2 and TRBJ2-7; TRBD2 is a possible D gene (6 bases). The CDR3 is 13 amino acids. V was shortened by 1 base and J by 4 bases, with 8 bases between the two germline ends. Germline values: CDR1 SGHTA, CDR2 FQGNSA. The CDR3 spells CASSLEEGYEQYF. The CDR3 DNA is TGTGCCAGCAGCTTAGAGGAGGGGTACGAGCAGTACTTC.

This clone showed up just once. The chain has TRBV18 and TRBJ2-5; D gene ambiguous. The CDR3 extends over 12 amino acids. The V gene lost 0 bases and the J gene lost 5 bases, with 4 bases spanning the gap. Germline V CDR1 and CDR2: KGHSH, LQKENI. The CDR3 DNA reads as TGTGCCAGCTCACCACCGCGGGAGACCCAGTACTTC. Its translation: CASSPPRETQYF.

CDR3 bases: TGTGCCAGCTCACCTACGGACAGGGACTATGGCTACACCTTC. Encoded protein: CASSPTDRDYGYTF. The chain carries TRBV18 and TRBJ1-2, with 8 bases fitting TRBD1. CDR3 length equals 14 residues. From germline, CDR1 is KGHSH and CDR2 LQKENI. Germline trimming cut 3 bases from V and 3 bases from J; bases unmatched to any gene: 3.

The chain links TRBV28 to TRBJ2-1; no firm D call. The length of the CDR3 is 13 residues. V gave up 11 bases and J gave up 0 bases, with 11 bases separating them. Germline V gene lookup returns CDR1 MDHEN and CDR2 SYDVKM. For the CDR3, the DNA is TGTGCCGCTAATCCGTCCTCCTACAATGAGCAGTTCTTC. Translation: CAANPSSYNEQFF. The complete variable domain, with remaining parts taken from reference TRBV28 and TRBJ2-1, reads DVKVTQSSRYLVKRTGEKVFLECVQDMDHENMFWYRQDPGLGLRLIYFSYDVKMKEKGDIPEGYSVSREKKERFSLILESASTNQTSMYLCAANPSSYNEQFFGPGTRLTVL.

Note on this clone: This sample includes further DNA sequences coding for the same CDR3. V is TRBV4-2 and J is TRBJ2-1, with TRBD2 identical over 10 bases. Germline trimming cut 0 bases from V and 4 bases from J; bases unmatched to any gene: 3. Germline V CDR1 and CDR2: LGHNA, YNFKEQ. The CDR3 is 16 residues long. The CDR3 sequence: CASSQDLAGGYNEQFF. CDR3 bases: TGTGCCAGCAGCCAAGATTTAGCGGGAGGATACAATGAGCAGTTCTTC.

Comments on this clone: One end of the junction does not line up with germline, which may come from a read error. This chain uses TRBV7-9 with TRBJ1-2; D unclear. This CDR3 has 14 amino acids. The germline V gene encodes CDR1 SEHNR and CDR2 FQNEAQ (reference sequence). CDR3 nucleotides: TGTTCCAGCAGCTTAGCGTTCCTGAACTATGGCTACACCTTC. It codes for CSSSLAFLNYGYTF.

This clone was observed a few times. Other DNA sequences of this sample code for an identical CDR3. This chain joins TRBV5-1 and TRBJ1-1; D is ambiguous. V was clipped by 0 bases and J by 3 bases, with 12 bases between them. In germline, CDR1 is SGHRS, CDR2 YFSETQ. There are 15 residues in the CDR3. The CDR3 here is CASSLGLGGDTEAFF. DNA of the CDR3: TGCGCCAGCAGCTTGGGTCTTGGCGGAGACACTGAAGCTTTCTTT. Variable domain in full (rest from reference TRBV5-1 and TRBJ1-1): KAGVTQTPRYLIKTRGQQVTLSCSPISGHRSVSWYQQTPGQGLQFLFEYFSETQRNKGNFPGRFSGRQFSNSRSEMNVSTLELGDSALYLCASSLGLGGDTEAFFGQGTRLTVV.

Only a few counts were recorded for this clone. The rearrangement joins TRBV5-4 to TRBJ2-2, with 14 bases aligning to TRBD2. Trimming cost V 3 bases and J 6 bases; bases outside gene matches: 4. Germline V gene lookup returns CDR1 SGHNT and CDR2 YYREEE (reference sequence). CDR3 length: 16 amino acids. The chain's CDR3 is CASSSTSGRAAGELFF. The CDR3 DNA is TGTGCCAGCAGCTCGACTAGCGGGAGGGCGGCCGGGGAGCTGTTTTTT.

As DNA, the CDR3 is TGTGCCAGCAGCTTAGGAACGACAGGGCCGTTGCCCCAGCATTTT. It yields the protein CASSLGTTGPLPQHF. The gene calls are TRBV11-2 and TRBJ1-5, with 7 positions matching TRBD1. The CDR3 length is 15 residues. Germline V lookup: CDR1 SGHAT, CDR2 FQNNGV. Trimming at V came to 1 base and at J to 9 bases, leaving 9 bases not matched to a gene.

The chain uses TRBV7-8 and TRBJ2-5; 8 bases match TRBD2. The better agreement between TRBJ2-7 and the DNA end casts doubt on the J call. Germline V gene data show CDR1 as SGHVS and CDR2 as FQNEAQ. The CDR3 extends over 15 amino acids. The CDR3 DNA follows: TGTGCCAGCAGCCAAAAAATAGCGGGGACCTACGAGCAGTACTTC. It encodes CASSQKIAGTYEQYF.

The J gene is TRBJ2-3, the V gene TRBV28, with 8 bases identical to TRBD1. The CDR3 totals 17 residues. Germline assignment: CDR1 MDHEN and CDR2 SYDVKM. V trimming: 2 bases; J trimming: 1 base; junction bases outside the gene matches: 8. CDR3 sequence reads: CASSLPRQGLGTDTQYF. CDR3 in DNA: TGTGCCAGCAGTTTACCTAGACAGGGGTTGGGCACAGATACGCAGTATTTT.

Points on this clone: One end of the junction is discordant with germline, which a read error may explain. This rearrangement joins TRBV7-9 to TRBJ2-7; TRBD2 matches 11 bases. Germline CDR1 reads SEHNR; CDR2 reads FQNEAQ (reference sequence). The CDR3 covers 15 residues. CDR3: CSSSTGTSGSYEQYF. The DNA for the CDR3 is TGTTCCAGCAGCACAGGGACTAGCGGCTCCTACGAGCAGTACTTC.

This clone was picked up one time. V and J are TRBV28 and TRBJ2-1; D perhaps matches TRBD1 (5 bases). V gave up 1 base and J gave up 2 bases, with 15 bases separating them. The CDR3 contains 17 residues. Germline-derived CDR1 and CDR2 are MDHEN and SYDVKM. This CDR3 reads CASSLSLGPGAYNEQFF. CDR3 nucleotide sequence: TGTGCCAGCAGTTTATCCCTGGGGCCAGGTGCCTACAATGAGCAGTTCTTC.

The chain joins TRBV18 to TRBJ1-1, with D possibly matching TRBD1 (5 bases). The CDR3 consists of 14 residues. The germline V gene encodes CDR1 KGHSH and CDR2 LQKENI. Trimming stripped 2 bases from V and 1 base from J, with 8 bases between. The CDR3 loop is CASSPRGQNTEAFF. For the CDR3, the DNA is TGTGCCAGCTCACCAAGGGGTCAGAACACTGAAGCTTTCTTT.

The rearrangement links TRBV28 to TRBJ1-2; the match to TRBD1 covers 10 bases. The V gene end was trimmed by 7 bases and the J gene end by 7 bases; junction bases not matched to a gene: 15. Germline V CDR1 and CDR2: MDHEN, SYDVKM. The CDR3 is made up of 16 amino acids. The CDR3 protein is CASTFRRRQGARGYTF. The CDR3 DNA reads TGTGCCAGCACCTTCCGCCGTCGACAGGGGGCGCGTGGCTACACCTTC.

The chain uses TRBV10-1 and TRBJ2-1; 11 bases are a match to TRBD2. V trimming: 3 bases; J trimming: 8 bases; junction bases outside the gene matches: 6. The CDR3 covers 15 residues. CDR1 and CDR2 (germline): WNHNN, SYGVQD (reference sequence). This chain's CDR3 is CASSDSGRARDEQFF. In DNA form, the CDR3 reads TGCGCCAGCAGTGATAGCGGGAGGGCCCGGGATGAGCAGTTCTTC.

V gene TRBV27 combines with J gene TRBJ2-7; 7 nucleotides agree with TRBD1. The V gene's germline CDR1 is MNHEY and CDR2 SMNVEV (reference sequence). This CDR3 region has 15 residues. Unmatched junction bases numbered 8, after V lost 5 bases and J lost 1 base. DNA for the CDR3: TGTGCCAGCAGTCCCCGACAGGGTCATTCCTACGAGCAGTACTTC. As protein: CASSPRQGHSYEQYF.